This T cell receptor beta chain was documented in a study of cytomegalovirus exposure and HLA in healthy donors. CDR3 length: 14 residues. Germline values: CDR1 SGHRS, CDR2 YFSETQ. With 3 bases clipped from V and 5 bases from J, the junction kept 6 bases outside the gene matches. As regards this clone: Its antigen is unidentified.

The PCR used 60 Vbeta and 13 Jbeta primers. Generated by immunoSEQ multiplex PCR, the TCRdb table keeps only in-frame clones and is missing some. The sample includes 100,000 or so clones, 65% to 80% seen only once; the top ten take over 9.5%. General observations from the study: Most TCR sequences were seen very rarely across donors, but some public TCRs occurred in many. A cluster of highly shared sequence variants was likely a sequencing artifact.

V is TRBV5-1 and J is TRBJ2-5; 8 nucleotides line up with TRBD1. This clonotype was obtained from a man aged 45-65 years in good health and CMV-seronegative. Sequencing was done on a sample of PBMCs. CDR3 in DNA: TGCGCCAGCAGCTGGCAGGGGGCGGAGGAGACCCAGTACTTC. Encoded protein: CASSWQGAEETQYF.